A selection of T cell receptor beta chains follows, all from one sample in a study of cytomegalovirus exposure and HLA in healthy donors. Repertoires were generated with immunoSEQ multiplex PCR, while TCRdb's copy carries only in-frame clones and drops some. Here the sample spans approximately 190,000 clones, 84% being singletons. The sequencing sample was made of PBMCs. All receptors come from a boy between 10 and 17 years old in good health and CMV-seronegative. Each CDR3 is given with its conserved first and last residue. A D gene is named only where the DNA matches it firmly. Only some rows state a clone size, as once, few, many or a class for expanded clones.

>.|TRBJ1-5|.|TRBV4-1
TGCGCCAGCAGCCAAGATCGTAATCAGCCCCAGCATTTT
CASSQDRNQPQHF
>.|TRBJ1-3|.|TRBV30
TGTGCCTGGAGAGGGAGGTCTGGAAACACCATATATTTT
CAWRGRSGNTIYF
>.|TRBJ2-7|TRBD2|TRBV5-6
TGTGCCAGCAGCCTGGGGGGGAGGGGACTAGCGGATGGAGGATACGAGCAGTACTTC
CASSLGGRGLADGGYEQYF
>.|TRBJ1-6|.|TRBV6-6
TGTGCCAGCAGTCGACAGAGCTCCTATAATTCACCCCTCCACTTT
CASSRQSSYNSPLHF
>.|TRBJ1-1|TRBD1|TRBV7-6
TGTGCCAGCAGCGGGACGGGACAGGGCGGGACTGAAGCTTTCTTT
CASSGTGQGGTEAFF
>few|TRBJ1-2|.|TRBV2
TGTGCCAGCAGTGATCAGGGGAGGGACTATGGCTACACCTTC
CASSDQGRDYGYTF
>.|TRBJ1-1|.|TRBV13
TGTGCCAGCAGGGGCGGGGAGAACACTGAAGCTTTCTTT
CASRGGENTEAFF
>.|TRBJ1-6|.|TRBV5-6
TGTGCCAGCAGCTTGGTGGGGGGAGGGAATTCACCCCTCCACTTT
CASSLVGGGNSPLHF
>once|TRBJ1-1|TRBD1|TRBV27
TGTGCCAGCAACCCTACAGGGGGCGAAGGTTGGGGGGTTGGGGCTTTCTTT
CASNPTGGEGWGVGAFF
>.|TRBJ2-7|TRBD1|TRBV10-1
TGCGCCAGCAGCCCGGGACAGGGGGTGCGCTACGAGCAGTACTTC
CASSPGQGVRYEQYF
>.|TRBJ1-4|TRBD1|TRBV30
TGTGCCTGGAGTGTATCGGGACAGGGGCTGGGTGAAAAACTGTTTTTT
CAWSVSGQGLGEKLFF
>.|TRBJ2-1|TRBD1|TRBV30
TGTGCCTGGAGTAGGACAGGGGTCAATGAGCAGTTCTTC
CAWSRTGVNEQFF
>.|TRBJ1-6|TRBD1|TRBV9
TGTGCCAGCAGGACAGGGGGCGGACCCCTCCACTTT
CASRTGGGPLHF
>few|TRBJ2-7|.|TRBV6-5
TGTGCCAGCTCGCGGGACCGCTCGTGGGAGCAGTACTTC
CASSRDRSWEQYF
>.|TRBJ2-1|.|TRBV21-1
TGTGCCAGCAGCGACCGGGACTATATCTACAATGAGCAGTTCTTC
CASSDRDYIYNEQFF
>.|TRBJ2-3|.|TRBV7-2
TGTGCCGGCGAAGGAGCTACTGGAAGCACAGATACGCAGTATTTT
CAGEGATGSTDTQYF
>.|TRBJ1-6|TRBD1|TRBV18
TGTGCCAGCTCACATCAAGGGACAGGGGGACGGGAAAATAATTCACCCCTCCACTTT
CASSHQGTGGRENNSPLHF
>.|TRBJ2-7|.|TRBV20-1
TGCAGTGCTAGCGGCTCCTACGAGCAGTACTTC
CSASGSYEQYF
>.|TRBJ2-2|TRBD2|TRBV10-3
TGTGCCCCTGGGACTAGCGGGGCCACGAACACCGGGGAGCTGTTTTTT
CAPGTSGATNTGELFF
>few|TRBJ1-4|.|TRBV2
TGTGCCAGCTGCCGATCTACTACTAATGAAAAACTGTTTTTT
CASCRSTTNEKLFF
>.|TRBJ1-4|.|TRBV27
TGTGCCAGCCGGTCCATAGCAGCAACTAATGAAAAACTGTTTTTT
CASRSIAATNEKLFF
>.|TRBJ1-5|.|TRBV7-8
TGTGCCAGCAGCCAACTTCCCACGGTAGATAGCAATCAGCCCCAGCATTTT
CASSQLPTVDSNQPQHF